This record looks at one T cell receptor beta chain sequence and its context. This receptor's antigen is unknown. No per-base quality is available; no much larger clone lies one base away. This sample stems from a study of blood T cell repertoires in COVID-19 (dated by TCRdb to about 2020). Study-wide context: Samples covering the acute and convalescent phases of COVID-19 were provided by collaborators in the United States, Italy and Spain. The material from the prospective study consisted of cDNA or gDNA derived from T cells, B-cell-depleted T cells, or PBMCs. Deeply sampled blood TCRbeta repertoires from subjects exposed to, actively infected with, or recovered from COVID-19 were included in the dataset. The repertoires were released in a freely available public database intended as a resource for research on the immune response to SARS-CoV-2. The samples were drawn from the first 160 participants of the ongoing ImmuneRACE study and from 1,254 subjects provided by 6 global collaborators. Sample metadata almost always included a de-identified subject ID, COVID-19 status, age in years and sex. HLA class I and class II types, where available, came from metadata supplied by the sample provider rather than from assay-based typing. General conclusions and limits of the study: How much clinical and demographic metadata was included differed by source and by participant, and the metadata was provided uncurated.

In the prospective study, participants were about 18 to 100 years old, resided in under 30 geographic areas of the United States, and were enrolled through a virtual design. In the prospective study, participants were assigned to cohorts based on the clinical history participants reported in a screening survey and a study questionnaire. For ImmuneRACE Cohort 3, a participant was defined as recovered based on two consecutive negative NP/OP PCR tests, clearance by a healthcare professional, or resolution of symptoms. In the prospective study, mobile phlebotomists collected whole blood, serum and a nasopharyngeal or oropharyngeal swab from each participant. Participants in the prospective study had the option to provide additional blood draws and questionnaires over an approximately two-month period. Prospective study blood samples were shipped either frozen or at room temperature before DNA extraction.

TCRbeta CDR3 regions were amplified from genomic DNA using the immunoSEQ Assay, a bias-controlled multiplex PCR. Under the source paper's analysis protocol: Within the assay, amplification of reference gene primers was used to estimate how many nucleated cells each sample contained. Sequence reads were collapsed and filtered to measure the absolute abundance of every unique TCRbeta CDR3 rearrangement. For each sample, productive Simpson clonality was calculated as the square root of Simpson's diversity index over productive rearrangements. Sourced from immuneACCESS, this table was stored by TCRdb with only in-frame sequences that have V and J called. A share of the clones is absent; for the studies checked, an unresolved V gene accounts for under half, and the remainder has no known explanation. V, J and clone size derive from that table, while D and trimming were established from the DNA sequence. This sample comprises approximately 250,000 clones, around 89% of them detected only once. Around 4% of the sample rests with the top ten.

From the cysteine up to the phenylalanine, the CDR3 has a length of 13 residues. Only CDR3 DNA is held: 39 bases, read in frame from base 1. V sheds 4 bases and J sheds 6 bases, leaving 10 bases between their ends. Via the germline V gene, CDR1 is MNHEY and CDR2 SVGAGI. Sample: PBMCs or T cells enriched from blood (not recorded which). This TCR was recovered from a woman in her twenties or thirties who had recovered from COVID-19. The rearrangement joined TRBV6-5 to TRBJ2-1; a tentative D match to TRBD1 spans 6 bases. The nucleotides read TGTGCCAGCAGTTTGGGACACTTCAATGAGCAGTTCTTC. Translated, this is CASSLGHFNEQFF.